The clone carrying this T cell receptor (beta chain) was picked up a small number of times. The TCRbeta library incorporated unique molecular identifiers. TCRdb re-derived calls from the PCR reads in MiXCR, one entry per CDR3 protein. Among about 340,000 distinct CDR3 sequences, roughly 15% were seen once, and the ten largest hold around 4.5%. The data are from a study of T-cell reconstitution after alpha-beta-depleted transplantation in children. Germline V gene data show CDR1 as SGHDT and CDR2 as YYEEEE. The CDR3 has 14 amino acids. Trimming shortened V by 6 bases and J by 7 bases, and 18 bases separated the two germline ends.

This sequence originates from a human donor who donated a stem cell graft to a child with Fanconi anemia. The chain carries TRBV5-6 and TRBJ2-3; D is perhaps TRBD2 (5 bases). The source was PBMCs, collected from the stem cell graft. DNA of the CDR3: TGTGCCAGCACCGCGGGTGGTACGCTCCATACGCAGTATTTT. Its translation: CASTAGGTLHTQYF. The full variable domain, in which reference TRBV5-6 and TRBJ2-3 provide the parts outside the CDR3, is DAGVTQSPTHLIKTRGQQVTLRCSPKSGHDTVSWYQQALGQGPQFIFQYYEEEERQRGNFPDRFSGHQFPNYSSELNVNALLLGDSALYLCASTAGGTLHTQYFGPGTRLTVL.